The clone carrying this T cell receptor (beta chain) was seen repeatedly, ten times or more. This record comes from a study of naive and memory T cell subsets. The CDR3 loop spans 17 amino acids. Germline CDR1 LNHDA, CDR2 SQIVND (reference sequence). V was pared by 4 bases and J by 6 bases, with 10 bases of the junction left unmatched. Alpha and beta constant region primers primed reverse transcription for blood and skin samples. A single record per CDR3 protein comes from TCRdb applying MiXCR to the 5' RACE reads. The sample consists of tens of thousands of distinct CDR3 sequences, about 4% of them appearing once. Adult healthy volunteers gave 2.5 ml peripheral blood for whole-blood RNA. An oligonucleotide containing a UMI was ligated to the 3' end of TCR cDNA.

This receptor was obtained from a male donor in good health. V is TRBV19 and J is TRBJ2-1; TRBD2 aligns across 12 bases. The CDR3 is CASSTRRLAGEGNEQFF. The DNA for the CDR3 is TGTGCCAGTAGTACCCGAAGACTAGCGGGAGAGGGCAATGAGCAGTTCTTC.